The present TCR beta chain was sequenced within a study of T cells expressing NK-cell markers. Background on the study: Repertoires of TCR beta were obtained from T cells sorted as CD3+CD56+NKG2C+, CD3+CD56+NKG2C- and CD3+CD56-NKG2C+.

TCRdb re-called the 5' RACE reads; one entry per CDR3 protein, DNA not given. This table lists hundreds of thousands of distinct CDR3 sequences. The TCR was taken from a woman aged 18 to 75 in good health. Sequenced sample: blood T cells: a sorted CD56 or NKG2C T cell subset, CD4+ or CD8+ T cells, or bulk PBMC T cells (not recorded which).

The CDR3 loop is CASSPRGLTEAFF. This chain connects TRBV13 to TRBJ1-1. The CDR3 loop spans 13 amino acids. The germline gives CDR1 PRHDT, CDR2 FYEKMQ (reference sequence). The full variable domain, completed using reference TRBV13 and TRBJ1-1, is AAGVIQSPRHLIKEKRETATLKCYPIPRHDTVYWYQQGPGQDPQFLISFYEKMQSDKGSIPDRFSAQQFSDYHSELNMSSLELGDSALYFCASSPRGLTEAFFGQGTRLTVV.